This T cell receptor beta chain derives from a study of vaccination and CD4 T cells after COVID-19. Study-wide background: Control cultures received a CEFX pool, an HIV-1 Nef pool, or no peptide.

An Oncomine TCR Beta short-read assay was used to sequence the DNA from cultured CD4+ T cells. TCRdb re-derived calls from the PCR reads in MiXCR, one entry per CDR3 protein. The repertoire holds about 8,200 distinct CDR3 sequences, with about 43% as singletons. As to this clonotype: Antigen: not known.

Specified treatment: 10-day PBMC culture with coronavirus spike peptide pools or control peptides (ViraFEST assay). Those CD4+ T cells from the unexposed donor predate the COVID-19 pandemic (2011-2018). Following expansion of antigen-specific T cells with peptide pools, ViraFEST then sequenced TCRs. The researchers probed unexposed-donor CD4+ T cells with SARS-CoV-2 S/N and four cold-coronavirus spikes, cells permitting. The sequence was obtained from a human donor in good health. Sequencing was performed on CD4+ T cells from blood, cultured in vitro.

Here the CDR3 DNA reads TGTGCCAGCAGCCCGCCCGGGTCCATCTTAGAGACCCAGTACTTC. Protein sequence: CASSPPGSILETQYF. J is TRBJ2-5 and V is TRBV7-2; D is undetermined. The CDR3 totals 15 residues. Germline CDR1 reads SGHTA; CDR2 reads FQGNSA. Trimming stripped 5 bases from V and 4 bases from J, with 17 bases between.